The T cell receptor beta chain described here comes from a study of blood T cell repertoires in COVID-19 (dated by TCRdb to 2020 to 2022). About the full investigation: Samples covering the acute and convalescent phases of COVID-19 were provided by collaborators in the United States, Italy and Spain. The material from the prospective study consisted of cDNA or gDNA derived from T cells, B-cell-depleted T cells, or PBMCs. Deeply sampled blood TCRbeta repertoires from subjects exposed to, actively infected with, or recovered from COVID-19 were included in the dataset. The repertoires were released in a freely available public database intended as a resource for research on the immune response to SARS-CoV-2. Samples came from the ongoing ImmuneRACE study (first 160 participants) plus 1,254 subjects from 6 global collaborators. Sample metadata almost always included a de-identified subject ID, COVID-19 status, age in years and sex. Where available, HLA class I and class II types were taken from metadata supplied by the sample provider and were not determined by assay-based typing. Results and caveats for the whole study, not just this receptor: Clinical and demographic metadata were provided uncurated, with the amount varying by source and participant.

One collaborating source in Seattle enrolled patients while the patients were actively infected and followed the patients over time throughout the course of disease. The collaborating institutions used their own protocols to collect whole blood in K2EDTA tubes. For TCRbeta analysis, collaborators shipped samples as frozen whole blood, isolated PBMCs, or DNA extracted from either of those sample types. Trimming removed 1 base from V and 6 bases from J; the gene matches leave 9 bases unexplained. The CDR3 goes from the cysteine to the phenylalanine over 15 residues. Left in the record is the CDR3 DNA by itself, 45 bases read in frame from the first base. CDR1 and CDR2 were assigned from the germline V gene as MGHDK and SYGVNS. Comments on this clone: The target of this receptor is not known. Base-call qualities are not available, and no considerably larger clone is one nucleotide away.

TCRbeta CDR3 regions were amplified from genomic DNA by means of the immunoSEQ Assay, a bias-controlled multiplex PCR. In the authors' own workflow: Within the assay, amplification of reference gene primers was used to estimate how many nucleated cells each sample contained. Sequence reads were collapsed and filtered to measure the absolute abundance of every unique TCRbeta CDR3 rearrangement. For each sample, productive Simpson clonality was calculated by taking the square root of Simpson's diversity index across productive rearrangements. TCRdb carries this immuneACCESS record with in-frame sequences only. Its versions omit some clonotypes, under half of them owing to an unresolved V gene in the studies checked, with the rest unexplained. From that table come the V and J calls and clone size; the DNA was used to work out D and trimming. The sample table holds about 200,000 clones, of which almost 85% were seen once. The top ten clones comprise 2.4% of the sample.

The rearranged chain carries TRBV25-1 and TRBJ2-7; TRBD1 matches 7 bases in the middle. The sequence was collected from a woman between 65 and 79 years old with COVID-19, enrolled during active disease. Sample: peripheral blood. The CDR3 amino acid sequence is: CASSEFRTGGSEQYF. The nucleotide sequence is TGTGCCAGCAGTGAATTCAGGACAGGAGGTAGCGAGCAGTACTTC.